This TCR beta chain was found in a study of T cell changes during pregnancy in multiple sclerosis. Sequencing was performed with immunoSEQ multiplex PCR; in TCRdb, only in-frame clones are kept and a portion is missing. The sample contains approximately 90,000 clones, approximately 89% of which appear only once. Germline CDR1 and CDR2: LNHDA and SQIVND (reference sequence). V lost 4 bases, J lost 3 bases, and 6 bases stayed unmatched. This CDR3 contains 14 residues. The clonotype comes from a female donor with multiple sclerosis, enrolled in a pregnancy study. The chain employs TRBV19 and TRBJ2-7; 7 positions match TRBD1. Sequencing used peripheral blood, obtained before pregnancy. The CDR3, as DNA: TGTGCCAGTAGTACCCGGACAGGTAACTACGAGCAGTACTTC. Translation: CASSTRTGNYEQYF.